The rows below give T cell receptor beta chains drawn from one sample of a study of cytomegalovirus exposure and HLA in healthy donors. Libraries were prepared by immunoSEQ multiplex PCR; TCRdb keeps only in-frame clonotypes and omits some of them. The sample holds fewer than 250,000 clones, about 83% seen once. The sample comprised PBMCs. Receptors originate from a woman between 50 and 59 years old in good health and CMV-seropositive. Both conserved end residues are part of each CDR3.

v_gene	j_gene	CDR3aa
TRBV6-5	TRBJ2-7	CASSLGYASYEQYF
TRBV27	TRBJ1-5	CASRVLAGQPQHF
TRBV19	TRBJ1-5	CASSRQGRNQPQHF
TRBV21-1	TRBJ1-3	CASSRGGGYSGNTIYF
TRBV6-6	TRBJ2-7	CASRVSGGISYEQYF
TRBV27	TRBJ2-7	CASSWTGYGYEQYF
TRBV30	TRBJ1-5	CAWKQGWSNQPQHF
TRBV30	TRBJ1-2	CAWSSRTGGGYTF
TRBV28	TRBJ2-5	CASTPPPGSGSRETQYF
TRBV11-3	TRBJ2-3	CASSPPEDTQYF
TRBV6-1	TRBJ2-1	CASSEASGGSYNEQFF
TRBV4-2	TRBJ1-5	CASSQDGSPSHQPQHF